This TCR beta chain derives from a study of shared clonotypes between healthy human individuals. The authors split each subset's genomic DNA evenly across several immunoSEQ plates. This table comes from immunoSEQ multiplex PCR, and its TCRdb copy is limited to in-frame clones, with some not included. This sample has about 1 million clones, with more than 60% found just once. Germline lookup yields CDR1 SGHRS and CDR2 YFSETQ. CDR3 size: 16 residues. V dropped 4 bases and J dropped 0; count of bases not matched to a gene: 4. This receptor was identified in a man in his late teens or twenties in good health. The sequenced sample consisted of memory CD4+ T cells sorted from blood. As to subset: CD45RA-negative fraction. The rearrangement joins TRBV5-1 to TRBJ1-5; TRBD1 matches at 10 bases. The CDR3 coding sequence is TGCGCCAGCAGCCCCGGGACAGGGGTTAGCAATCAGCCCCAGCATTTT. This codes for CASSPGTGVSNQPQHF. Full variable domain (missing parts from reference TRBV5-1 and TRBJ1-5): KAGVTQTPRYLIKTRGQQVTLSCSPISGHRSVSWYQQTPGQGLQFLFEYFSETQRNKGNFPGRFSGRQFSNSRSEMNVSTLELGDSALYLCASSPGTGVSNQPQHFGDGTRLSIL.